This TCR beta chain was identified in a study of human T cells and chemical hapten exposure (dated by TCRdb to about 2021). A note on the overall study: For sensitization, 2% DPC in acetone was applied to an approximately 2 cm by approximately 2 cm area of upper inner arm skin. Weekly therapeutic DPC doses were additionally applied to the scalp of patients throughout the approximately 23-week study period. Patch tests used Finn chambers with 0.01% DPC on the upper back, scored after 6 days by International Contact Dermatitis Research Group standards. The patient cohort, mostly female, included alopecia areata with under or over 50% scalp involvement, alopecia totalis and alopecia universalis. Libraries were combined into a pool for sequencing, and differences in TCR yield between samples came mainly from small differences in library volumes within the pool. Peripheral blood TCR repertoire changes were tracked in vivo in alopecia patients during primary and secondary sensitization to the hapten diphenylcyclopropenone (DPC). Blood was sampled from patients pre-sensitization (week 0) and at 2, 6 and about 24 weeks after DPC sensitization. For TCR sequencing, blood came from twenty-nine alopecia patients at anywhere from one to four time points (pre-sensitization, 2, 6 and 24 weeks).

As for this clonotype: The antigen it binds to is not known. Per-base quality was not reported, and no clone a single base away is much larger than it.

Study-level results and caveats: Expanded TCRs formed significantly more large CDR3 similarity clusters than pre-sensitization or healthy control sets, consistent with antigen-driven responses. All patients had alopecia, a presumed autoimmune disease, so their immune response might differ from that of healthy individuals. Repeated subsampling changed both the strength of the expansion versus patch-test correlation and the threshold at which that correlation became significant. No change with DPC sensitization was found in the number of TCRs above 1 in 1000 frequency, and no evidence of global repertoire structure alterations was found. Patch test score was positively correlated with the number of PT1 expanded TCRs, with significance at thresholds 8, 16 and 32 but not at 4.

What this sample's time point label stands for: patch test 3, about 24 weeks after DPC sensitization. Interpreted using the paper, the treatment or condition label stands for: therapeutic diphenylcyclopropenone sensitization with weekly scalp DPC. At each patch-test visit, blood was drawn before the patch test was applied. Patients were considered eligible if aged 18 to 70, diagnosed with alopecia and deemed suitable for DPC therapy, and patients were excluded if pregnant. Total RNA was extracted from unfractionated whole blood that had been collected in Tempus Blood RNA tubes. Libraries were prepared through RACE. The instrument given in TCRdb is NextSeq 500. During library preparation, unique molecular identifiers were attached to individual cDNA molecules so that TCRs could be counted quantitatively and reproducibly. Both TCR alpha and TCR beta chains were sequenced from each blood RNA sample. On the authors' methods: A median of approximately 100,000 TCRs per sample was observed, with a range of about 20,000 to 700,000. V, J and CDR3 annotation of the TCR reads was performed with the Decombinator software suite. For PS versus PT1 abundance plots, all samples were subsampled to the same number of TCRs (28,000). Expanded TCRs were defined as absent before sensitization and observed at least eight times at the 2-week time point. TCRdb reanalyzed the raw reads on its own, using fastp at Q25 for trimming and MiXCR for clone calling, and kept in-frame beta chains. Rows with a matching CDR3 protein are joined into one entry that keeps the most common DNA and genes. The authors' filters were not applied to this entry. The sample yields 100,000 or so distinct CDR3 sequences; 30% to 35% were counted once. Clones ranked in the top ten supply around 2.8% of the sample.

The sequencing used whole blood, collected in connection with sensitization to the hapten diphenylcyclopropenone (DPC). The sequence came from a man in his forties with alopecia areata. Some clones in this sample may be carry-over from other donors' samples.

The nucleotide sequence reads as follows: TGTGCCAGCAGCCCCGCCCTAGCGGGAGGGTGGCAGTTCTTC. This sequence encodes CASSPALAGGWQFF. The rearrangement combines TRBV28 with TRBJ2-1; 12 central nucleotides agree with TRBD2. From its cysteine to its phenylalanine, the CDR3 spans 14 amino acids. Only the CDR3 portion is preserved as DNA: 42 bases, with reading frame beginning at the first base. The germline V gene specifies MDHEN as CDR1 and SYDVKM as CDR2. The germline V and J ends show losses of 6 bases and 12 bases respectively, and no gene match explains 9 bases of the junction.